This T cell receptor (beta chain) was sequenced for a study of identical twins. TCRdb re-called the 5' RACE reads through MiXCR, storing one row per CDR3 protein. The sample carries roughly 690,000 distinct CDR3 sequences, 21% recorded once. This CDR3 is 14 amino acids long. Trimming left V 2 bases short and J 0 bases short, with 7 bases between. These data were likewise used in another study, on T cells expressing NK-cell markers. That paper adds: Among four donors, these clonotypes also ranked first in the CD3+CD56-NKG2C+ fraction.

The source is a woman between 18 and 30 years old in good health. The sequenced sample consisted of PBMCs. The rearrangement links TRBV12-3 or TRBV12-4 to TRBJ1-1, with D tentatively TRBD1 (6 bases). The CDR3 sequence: CASSLSGVNTEAFF. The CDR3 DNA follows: TGTGCCAGCAGTTTATCAGGGGTGAACACTGAAGCTTTCTTT.